A single sample is the source of the 6 T cell receptor beta chains below, sequenced in a study of cytomegalovirus exposure and HLA in healthy donors. A multiplex PCR was run with 60 Vbeta primers and 13 Jbeta primers. The protocol was immunoSEQ multiplex PCR, while the TCRdb copy is restricted to in-frame clones and leaves out a portion. The repertoire holds about 55,000 clones, with roughly four fifths as singletons. The sample comprised PBMCs. The source of these receptors is a man under 40 in good health and CMV-seronegative.

This chain joins TRBV4-3 and TRBJ2-5, with D perhaps TRBD2 (5 bases). Germline V CDR1 and CDR2: LGHNA, YSLEER. The CDR3 sequence is 15 residues long. Trimming took 4 bases from V and 0 from J, leaving 12 bases between them. CDR3 region: CASSPNPSYQETQYF. Written as DNA, the CDR3 is TGCGCCAGCAGCCCAAACCCTAGCTACCAAGAGACCCAGTACTTC.

The chain uses TRBV6-1 and TRBJ2-7; D unresolved. Per germline, CDR1 MNHNS and CDR2 SASEGT. The CDR3 is made up of 13 amino acids. Trimming stripped 1 base from V and 3 bases from J, with 7 bases between. CDR3 amino acids: CASSEGAVYEQYF. The CDR3 DNA sequence: TGTGCCAGCAGTGAAGGGGCCGTCTACGAGCAGTACTTC.

The chain has TRBV11-3 and TRBJ2-5, with D possibly matching TRBD1 (6 bases). The CDR3 runs 15 residues. Trimming took 7 bases from V and 3 from J, leaving 18 bases between them. The V gene's germline CDR1 is SGHNT and CDR2 YENEEA. CDR3 protein: CASTLKGGLKETQYF. The CDR3 nucleotides are TGTGCCAGCACCCTAAAAGGGGGTCTTAAAGAGACCCAGTACTTC. Full variable domain (outside the CDR3, taken from reference TRBV11-3 and TRBJ2-5): EAGVVQSPRYKIIEKKQPVAFWCNPISGHNTLYWYLQNLGQGPELLIRYENEEAVDDSQLPKDRFSAERLKGVDSTLKIQPAELGDSAVYLCASTLKGGLKETQYFGPGTRLLVL.

The V gene is TRBV7-2, the J gene TRBJ2-3; 9 bases match TRBD1. The CDR3 contains 18 residues. J gave up 2 bases and V 4 bases, and 13 bases lay outside the gene matches. Per the germline V gene, CDR1 is SGHTA and CDR2 is FQGNSA. The CDR3 loop is CASSSRRGGQGPTDTQYF. The CDR3 region has the DNA TGTGCCAGCAGCTCCCGGAGGGGGGGACAGGGCCCCACAGATACGCAGTATTTT.

The rearrangement links TRBV9 to TRBJ2-1; 8 bases match TRBD2. This CDR3 is built from 15 residues. In germline, CDR1 is SGDLS, CDR2 YYNGEE. Trimming removed 4 bases from V and 3 bases from J; junction bases left unmatched: 6. The chain's CDR3 is CASSPREGLYNEQFF. The CDR3 DNA reads as TGTGCCAGCAGCCCCCGGGAGGGACTCTACAATGAGCAGTTCTTC. Supplemented by reference TRBV9 and TRBJ2-1, the full variable domain reads DSGVTQTPKHLITATGQRVTLRCSPRSGDLSVYWYQQSLDQGLQFLIQYYNGEERAKGNILERFSAQQFPDLHSELNLSSLELGDSALYFCASSPREGLYNEQFFGPGTRLTVL.

The chain links TRBV30 to TRBJ2-3, with D possibly being TRBD1 (6 bases). Germline CDR1 and CDR2: GTSNPN and SVGIG (reference sequence). This CDR3 has 14 amino acids. Trimming removed 3 bases from V and 3 bases from J, with 13 bases in between. The CDR3: CAWRMGARTDTQYF. The CDR3 nucleotides are TGTGCCTGGAGGATGGGGGCAAGGACAGATACGCAGTATTTT. The variable domain in full, with the rest retrieved from reference TRBV30 and TRBJ2-3, is SQTIHQWPATLVQPVGSPLSLECTVEGTSNPNLYWYRQAAGRGLQLLFYSVGIGQISSEVPQNLSASRPQDRQFILSSKKLLLSDSGFYLCAWRMGARTDTQYFGPGTRLTVL.